This entry describes one T cell receptor (beta chain). There are many counts of this clonotype. Its specific antigen is unknown. No base quality information exists; no much larger clone differs at one position. The sample originates from a study of T cells in Graves' hyperthyroidism and ophthalmopathy (dated by TCRdb to about 2019). Notes on the research overall: Peripheral blood was collected at initial diagnosis, before any treatment. The paper reports TCR Vbeta CDR3 sequencing of some 140 peripheral blood samples: 40 or so ophthalmopathy, fewer than 80 hyperthyroidism and approximately 17 progressor patients. TCR V-J signatures able to tell the groups apart were searched for in a discovery cohort of 90 to 100 patients, of whom under 45 had Graves' ophthalmopathy and about 60 had stable Graves' hyperthyroidism. Whether ophthalmopathy could be predicted prospectively was tested in an independent validation cohort made up of under 20 hyperthyroidism patients plus 17 patients who later progressed to ophthalmopathy. The study also compared thyroid tissue and blood T-cell repertoires from five or six Graves' hyperthyroidism patients. The 75 to 100 discovery patients were divided at random into training and test sets in a 7:3 ratio. After sampling, hyperthyroidism patients received methimazole starting at 30 mg daily, and ophthalmopathy patients received high-dose intravenous methylprednisolone. What the research found in general, with its limitations: Sample size was not statistically predetermined, and investigators were not blinded to group allocation. During validation, the model predicted progression to ophthalmopathy a median of about 6.5 months ahead of onset, with more than 55% sensitivity and 72.22% specificity. A 13 V-J signature model separated ophthalmopathy from stable hyperthyroidism, with just over 85% sensitivity and roughly 84% specificity in cross-validation and 80%/75% in testing. Most expanded thyroid clonotypes (frequency above 0.001) were also detected in blood, suggesting blood repertoires may reflect thyroid immune responses.

Stable Graves' hyperthyroidism was defined as the absence of progression to ophthalmopathy over 18 months of follow-up. The hyperthyroidism patients were between 18 and 65 years old and newly diagnosed, with a disease duration of less than 2 months. Exclusion was applied to patients with uncontrolled infections, other autoimmune diseases, pregnancy or lactation. Diagnoses relied on clinical symptoms, serum thyroxine and TRAb, thyroid ultrasound and orbital computed tomography. PBMCs were isolated from about 10 ml of fresh peripheral blood by Ficoll-Paque density gradient centrifugation. Trizol reagent was used to extract total RNA, and RNA quality was then checked on an Agilent 2100 Bioanalyzer. Including cysteine and phenylalanine, the CDR3 has 17 amino acids. Only CDR3 DNA remains: 51 bases, in frame from the first base. From the germline V gene, CDR1 is SGHVS and CDR2 is FNYEAQ. The junction shows trimming of 2 bases on V and 5 bases on J, and the gene matches do not reach 12 bases of it.

The TCR beta CDR3 regions were amplified from RNA transcripts. A first-round RT-PCR of the TCR CDR3 used the HTBI primer set with the Qiagen OneStep RT-PCR kit. Libraries were constructed in a second round of multiplex PCR, after which size selection and purification were performed. Libraries were sequenced paired-end with 100 bp reads on an Illumina HiSeq2000. Turning to the authors' computational methods: SOAPnuke was used to process the raw data, throwing out any read that contained adapters or uncalled bases, had a mean Phred below 15, or lacked an exact constant-primer or identifier match. High-quality paired reads were merged using COPE v1.2.5, and each unique nucleotide sequence was defined as a clonotype. Clonotypes were aligned to IMGT TRBV, TRBD and TRBJ reference segments using MiTCR v1.1. Only V-J combinations with frequency above 0.0001, covering roughly 99% of repertoires, were analysed. A TCS score was defined as the ratio between F50 (clonal expansion) and ExV (chaos), using BLOSUM62-based TCRdist between CDR3 peptides within each V-J. Welch's t-statistics and random forest reduced fewer than 550 V-J features to 13, which were used in a naive Bayes classifier (R e1071). The raw public reads went through TCRdb reprocessing: fastp at Q25, MiXCR clone calling, in-frame beta chains kept. Entries are consolidated by CDR3 protein sequence, retaining the most common genes and DNA. The V and J calls come from TCRdb's annotation, not from the publication. The sample table lists fewer than 350,000 distinct CDR3 sequences, around 15% of them with a count of one. The ten largest clones add up to 7.9% of the sample.

The source of this sequence is a woman aged 40 to 55 with Graves' hyperthyroidism. Sequenced sample: blood. The chain joins TRBV7-6 to TRBJ2-1; TRBD2 matches 7 bases in the middle. The CDR3 protein: CASSLRGREGPNNEQFF. Read as DNA, the sequence is TGTGCCAGCAGCTTACGAGGGAGGGAGGGCCCGAACAATGAGCAGTTCTTC. Reference TRBV7-6 and TRBJ2-1 genes cover what lies past the CDR3, so the full variable domain is GAGVSQSPRYKVTKRGQDVALRCDPISGHVSLYWYRQALGQGPEFLTYFNYEAQQDKSGLPNDRFSAERPEGSISTLTIQRTEQRDSAMYRCASSLRGREGPNNEQFFGPGTRLTVL.